This T cell receptor beta chain was captured in a study of T-cell memory formation after mild COVID-19. Study in general: TCR clusters mostly belonged to single donors. General study points: Memory from before infection featured some responding clones, which suggests cross-reactive memory joined.

Sample barcodes and UMIs were carried by the TCR alpha and TCR beta cDNA libraries that 5'RACE generated with constant-segment primers. TCRdb re-derived calls from the 5' RACE reads in MiXCR, one entry per CDR3 protein. The data contain roughly 510,000 distinct CDR3 sequences, 15% to 20% of them singletons. A remark on this clonotype: The antigen is unknown.

Germline loops: CDR1 MNHEY, CDR2 SVGEGT. The CDR3 length is 16 residues. J gave up 9 bases and V 0 bases, and 8 bases lay outside the gene matches. The TCR was taken from an adult woman who had mild COVID-19 (a few samples of this study predate the infection). Cell type and time point are not known. The V and J genes are TRBV6-2 or TRBV6-3 and TRBJ2-1; TRBD2 matches 10 bases. Sample: PBMCs or a T cell subset sorted from them (not recorded which). The CDR3 reads CASSYSSSGSWGEQFF. The DNA of the CDR3 is TGTGCCAGCAGTTACTCTTCTAGCGGGAGTTGGGGTGAGCAGTTCTTC.